The next 3 T cell receptor beta chains were all read from a single sample in a study of cytomegalovirus exposure and HLA in healthy donors. PCR amplification relied on 60 Vbeta primers (plus 13 Jbeta primers). Produced via immunoSEQ multiplex PCR; TCRdb's table is partial and in-frame only. Of over 150,000 clones in the sample, over 80% were seen once. Sequencing was carried out using PBMCs. The receptors stem from a girl aged 10-17 years in good health and CMV-seropositive.

The chain links TRBV6-1 to TRBJ2-7, with TRBD1 as a possible D gene (5 bases). Per the germline V gene, CDR1 is MNHNS and CDR2 is SASEGT. The CDR3 covers 16 residues. V was shortened by 3 bases and J by 5 bases, with 20 bases between the two germline ends. The CDR3 spells CASSDQSPGYFDEQYF. In DNA, the CDR3 is TGTGCCAGCAGTGACCAAAGCCCAGGGTATTTCGACGAGCAGTACTTC.

The chain employs TRBV5-1 and TRBJ2-2; D is perhaps TRBD2 (5 bases). The CDR3 length is 16 residues. The V end was cut by 4 bases, the J end by 3 bases, with 16 bases between. CDR1 is SGHRS and CDR2 is YFSETQ in the germline V gene. This CDR3 is CASSGGLTGDTGELFF. The DNA of the CDR3 is TGCGCCAGCAGCGGAGGACTGACCGGCGACACCGGGGAGCTGTTTTTT. Complete variable domain (other parts from reference TRBV5-1 and TRBJ2-2): KAGVTQTPRYLIKTRGQQVTLSCSPISGHRSVSWYQQTPGQGLQFLFEYFSETQRNKGNFPGRFSGRQFSNSRSEMNVSTLELGDSALYLCASSGGLTGDTGELFFGEGSRLTVL.

The V and J genes are TRBV4-2 and TRBJ2-3; 11 nucleotides agree with TRBD2. The germline CDR1 and CDR2 sequences are LGHNA and YNFKEQ. The CDR3 spans 18 residues. V shed 1 base and J 3 bases; nucleotides not matched to a gene: 9. In nucleotides, the CDR3 is TGTGCCAGCAGCCAAGCTCCCTTAACTAGCGGGAGTACAGATACGCAGTATTTT. Translated, it gives CASSQAPLTSGSTDTQYF.